This T cell receptor beta chain appears in the sequencing data of a study of sequential checkpoint blockade in melanoma. At the level of the study: TCRβ was sequenced from DNA of about 96 pretreatment tumors.

Trimming shortened V by 0 bases and J by 0 bases, and 11 bases separated the two germline ends. The CDR3 has 16 residues. The germline V gene encodes CDR1 MGHRA and CDR2 YSYEKL. Using immunoSEQ multiplex PCR, the repertoire was profiled, and TCRdb retains in-frame clones only, with some absent. The table records about 1,900 clones, under 20% of them present only once. The treatment: randomized to nivolumab then ipilimumab (arm A) or the reverse (arm B). This clone was counted between two and nine times. The TCR originated in a human donor with melanoma. The sequenced sample was tumor tissue (inferred from file names), obtained from a patient given nivolumab and ipilimumab in sequence. The chain uses TRBV4-1 and TRBJ1-2, with no clear D. The CDR3 is CASSQELHYTNYGYTF. The CDR3 bases are TGCGCCAGCAGCCAAGAATTACACTATACTAACTATGGCTACACCTTC.